Listed below are T cell receptor beta chains from one sample, sequenced in a study of regulatory T cells in long-lasting Graves disease. MiXCR was run by TCRdb on the multiplex PCR reads, yielding one entry per CDR3 protein. The table lists a few hundred thousand distinct CDR3 sequences, roughly 10% of them singletons. These sequences were also reported in another study, on T cells in Graves' hyperthyroidism and ophthalmopathy.

This specimen consisted of peripheral blood mononuclear cells (PBMCs), obtained at new diagnosis, from a patient treated with antithyroid drugs. Receptors originate from a woman between 18 and 29 years old with Graves disease. Both conserved end residues are trimmed from each CDR3. D genes are given only for firm matches.

V gene: TRBV20-1; J gene: TRBJ2-5; D gene: .; CDR3 protein: SAKTVAYQETQY
V gene: TRBV20-1; J gene: TRBJ2-1; D gene: TRBD2; CDR3 protein: SATRRTSGGAVEQF
V gene: TRBV4-3; J gene: TRBJ2-2; D gene: .; CDR3 protein: ASSPYPGVAGELF
V gene: TRBV27; J gene: TRBJ2-3; D gene: TRBD2; CDR3 protein: ASSMGLAGDTQY
V gene: TRBV11-2; J gene: TRBJ2-7; D gene: .; CDR3 protein: ASSLEQGGSYEQY
V gene: TRBV6-1; J gene: TRBJ2-5; D gene: .; CDR3 protein: ASSETIETQY
V gene: TRBV4-3; J gene: TRBJ1-1; D gene: .; CDR3 protein: ASSQKDPLGSTEAF
V gene: TRBV7-2; J gene: TRBJ2-1; D gene: TRBD2; CDR3 protein: ASSRRTSSRSSEQF
V gene: TRBV12-3/TRBV12-4; J gene: TRBJ2-2; D gene: .; CDR3 protein: ASSLGTRWGGELF
V gene: TRBV5-6; J gene: TRBJ2-2; D gene: .; CDR3 protein: ASSFWGGQTGELF
V gene: TRBV18; J gene: TRBJ1-5; D gene: .; CDR3 protein: ASSPRVEIQSAQH
V gene: TRBV5-1; J gene: TRBJ2-1; D gene: .; CDR3 protein: ASSHLERSGNEQF
V gene: TRBV7-3; J gene: TRBJ2-2; D gene: TRBD2; CDR3 protein: ASTAGGGTGELF
V gene: TRBV29-1; J gene: TRBJ2-5; D gene: TRBD2; CDR3 protein: SVRTGTSDGTQY
V gene: TRBV4-1; J gene: TRBJ1-5; D gene: .; CDR3 protein: ASSQERDNQPQH
V gene: TRBV15; J gene: TRBJ2-5; D gene: .; CDR3 protein: ATSRGLEGAQETQY
V gene: TRBV30; J gene: TRBJ2-7; D gene: TRBD2; CDR3 protein: AWGTSGSYEQY
V gene: TRBV5-4; J gene: TRBJ1-1; D gene: .; CDR3 protein: ASSLPVGRVTEAF
V gene: TRBV6-1; J gene: TRBJ1-5; D gene: .; CDR3 protein: ASSLGIYGGHNQPQH
V gene: TRBV27; J gene: TRBJ1-2; D gene: TRBD1; CDR3 protein: ASKFRDRGYGYT
V gene: TRBV6-1; J gene: TRBJ1-2; D gene: .; CDR3 protein: ASGGTGNYGYT
V gene: TRBV5-1; J gene: TRBJ1-6; D gene: .; CDR3 protein: ASSLASNSPLH
V gene: TRBV27; J gene: TRBJ2-1; D gene: .; CDR3 protein: ASSSLDHYNEQF
V gene: TRBV12-5; J gene: TRBJ2-1; D gene: .; CDR3 protein: ASGNTRPSSYNEQF
V gene: TRBV6-5; J gene: TRBJ2-5; D gene: .; CDR3 protein: ASSYSPAGYSRGAQY
V gene: TRBV2; J gene: TRBJ1-5; D gene: TRBD1; CDR3 protein: ASRDRDSGNQPQH
V gene: TRBV24-1; J gene: TRBJ2-1; D gene: .; CDR3 protein: ATSDLQAQSYNEQF
V gene: TRBV7-9; J gene: TRBJ1-5; D gene: .; CDR3 protein: ASSTYREPQH
V gene: TRBV6-2/TRBV6-3; J gene: TRBJ2-3; D gene: .; CDR3 protein: ASSYVIPRGTDTQY
V gene: TRBV4-1; J gene: TRBJ2-5; D gene: TRBD2; CDR3 protein: ASSVILRLAGEETQY
V gene: TRBV4-1; J gene: TRBJ2-5; D gene: .; CDR3 protein: ASSQAGYRETQY
V gene: TRBV18; J gene: TRBJ1-5; D gene: .; CDR3 protein: ASSLGGYNQPQH
V gene: TRBV18; J gene: TRBJ1-4; D gene: TRBD1; CDR3 protein: ASSRSQGTIEKLF
V gene: TRBV11-2; J gene: TRBJ2-1; D gene: .; CDR3 protein: ASSPKRATYNEQF
V gene: TRBV18; J gene: TRBJ1-2; D gene: .; CDR3 protein: ASSPGRSNYGYT
V gene: TRBV9; J gene: TRBJ2-7; D gene: .; CDR3 protein: ASSVQGLTIERQY
V gene: TRBV6-5; J gene: TRBJ1-1; D gene: .; CDR3 protein: ASSYHQGRGNTEAF
V gene: TRBV12-3/TRBV12-4; J gene: TRBJ1-6; D gene: TRBD1; CDR3 protein: ASSSRQGLASNSPLH
V gene: TRBV10-3; J gene: TRBJ2-3; D gene: TRBD2; CDR3 protein: ATRVLGLAGARDTQY
V gene: TRBV20-1; J gene: TRBJ2-1; D gene: .; CDR3 protein: SAPASAGYNEQF
V gene: TRBV15; J gene: TRBJ2-5; D gene: TRBD2; CDR3 protein: ATSPLASGAETQY
V gene: TRBV28; J gene: TRBJ1-4; D gene: .; CDR3 protein: ASSFYRAYATNEKLF
V gene: TRBV10-3; J gene: TRBJ1-1; D gene: TRBD1; CDR3 protein: ATQDRAGNTEAF
V gene: TRBV6-4; J gene: TRBJ1-3; D gene: .; CDR3 protein: ASSYSPASSSGNTIY
V gene: TRBV19; J gene: TRBJ2-2; D gene: .; CDR3 protein: ASNPGSGQGSTGELF
V gene: TRBV3-1; J gene: TRBJ2-3; D gene: .; CDR3 protein: ASSRRMGADTQY
V gene: TRBV12-3/TRBV12-4; J gene: TRBJ1-1; D gene: TRBD1; CDR3 protein: ASSPRQGPSEAF